This T cell receptor (beta chain) was retrieved from a study of blood T cell repertoires in COVID-19. There are 16 residues in the CDR3. The germline gives CDR1 LNHDA, CDR2 SQIVND (reference sequence). J lost 3 bases, V lost 3 bases, and 7 bases had no gene match. The assay was immunoSEQ multiplex PCR, and TCRdb's table has in-frame clones only and misses some. The repertoire holds tens of thousands of clones, with about 82% as singletons. This TCR was recovered from a human donor in a cohort sampled during active COVID-19. Sequencing was done on a sample of peripheral blood. J is TRBJ1-1 and V is TRBV19, with 10 bases identical to TRBD1. As DNA, the CDR3 is TGTGCCAGTAGTATCGCCGGGACAGGGGCCTACACTGAAGCTTTCTTT. Its protein product is CASSIAGTGAYTEAFF.